The 13 T cell receptor beta chains presented below share a single source sample, sequenced in a study of blood T cell repertoires in COVID-19. This table comes from immunoSEQ multiplex PCR, and its TCRdb copy is limited to in-frame clones, with some not included. In the table there are tens of thousands of clones, roughly 91% of which are singletons. Specimen: peripheral blood. Receptor source: a man in his 70s with active COVID-19.

This chain uses TRBV4-2 with TRBJ2-5; TRBD2 matches at 14 bases. J lost 2 bases, V lost 0 bases, and 2 bases had no gene match. Per the germline V gene, CDR1 is LGHNA and CDR2 is YNFKEQ. This CDR3 has 17 amino acids. CDR3 DNA: TGTGCCAGCAGCCAAGATGGACTAGCGGGGGGTCAAGAGACCCAGTACTTC. Translation gives CASSQDGLAGGQETQYF.

This clone was detected once. The chain links TRBV7-6 to TRBJ2-7; 8 bases line up with TRBD1. The CDR3 runs to 17 residues. CDR1 SGHVS and CDR2 FNYEAQ come from the germline V gene. With 4 bases clipped from V and 4 bases from J, the junction kept 15 bases outside the gene matches. CDR3 residues: CASSSLVTGGRWYEQYF. The CDR3 DNA follows: TGTGCCAGCAGCTCCTTAGTAACAGGGGGAAGATGGTACGAGCAGTACTTC. Based on the CDR3 plus reference TRBV7-6 and TRBJ2-7, the full variable domain is GAGVSQSPRYKVTKRGQDVALRCDPISGHVSLYWYRQALGQGPEFLTYFNYEAQQDKSGLPNDRFSAERPEGSISTLTIQRTEQRDSAMYRCASSSLVTGGRWYEQYFGPGTRLTVT.

The rearrangement uses TRBV28 and TRBJ2-5; weak D call: TRBD1 (5 bases). The CDR3 has 15 residues. The ends were cut back, 7 bases at V and 1 base at J, with 16 bases in the middle. CDR1 and CDR2 (germline): MDHEN, SYDVKM. The CDR3 region is CASIDNRSPQETQYF. The CDR3 nucleotides are TGTGCCAGCATAGACAACAGGTCTCCCCAAGAGACCCAGTACTTC.

The chain employs TRBV6-6 and TRBJ1-6; possible D gene TRBD1, 6 bases. Germline V gene data show CDR1 as MNHNY and CDR2 as SVGAGI (reference sequence). The CDR3 has 14 residues. Trimming removed 7 bases from V and 7 bases from J, with 14 bases in between. CDR3 in DNA: TGTGCCAGCATTAACAGGGTATCAAATTCACCCCTCCACTTT. This encodes CASINRVSNSPLHF.

The V gene is TRBV7-2, the J gene TRBJ2-2; D perhaps matches TRBD2 (5 bases). V was pared by 0 bases and J by 4 bases, with 15 bases between. Germline V gives CDR1 SGHTA, CDR2 FQGNSA. The CDR3 has 17 residues. In nucleotides, the CDR3 is TGTGCCAGCAGCTTAGCGCTCAGCGTAGCGTCCACCGGGGAGCTGTTTTTT. Translated: CASSLALSVASTGELFF.

This clone was counted a few times. The chain joins TRBV15 to TRBJ1-4; 9 bases fit TRBD1. This CDR3 is built from 16 residues. Trimming removed 1 base from V and 2 bases from J; junction bases left unmatched: 2. Germline V CDR1 and CDR2: LNHNV, YYDKDF (reference sequence). The CDR3 DNA reads TGTGCCACCAGCAGAGGGACAGGGGCGACTAATGAAAAACTGTTTTTT. Translation gives CATSRGTGATNEKLFF.

The chain recombines TRBV28 with TRBJ1-5, with TRBD1 identical over 8 bases. Unmatched junction bases numbered 3, after V lost 7 bases and J lost 1 base. The CDR3 runs 14 residues. Looked up from germline, CDR1 is MDHEN and CDR2 is SYDVKM. The CDR3 nucleotides read TGTGCCAGCAATTCAGGGGGCAGCAATCAGCCCCAGCATTTT. As protein: CASNSGGSNQPQHF.

The chain employs TRBV19 and TRBJ1-1, with a tentative D call TRBD1 (6 bases). V was trimmed by 8 bases and J by 0 bases, leaving 10 bases between them. Germline lookup yields CDR1 LNHDA and CDR2 SQIVND (reference sequence). The CDR3 covers 13 residues. The CDR3 DNA follows: TGTGCCAGTCGGACAGCAATGAACACTGAAGCTTTCTTT. Translated, it gives CASRTAMNTEAFF.

The gene calls are TRBV7-2 and TRBJ2-3; 16 bases are a match to TRBD2. CDR3 length: 17 residues. Germline values: CDR1 SGHTA, CDR2 FQGNSA. Germline trimming cut 5 bases from V and 5 bases from J; bases unmatched to any gene: 7. The CDR3 coding sequence is TGTGCCAGCAGCCCACCGGGACTAGCGGGGGGGGTAGATACGCAGTATTTT. As protein: CASSPPGLAGGVDTQYF.

V gene TRBV19 combines with J gene TRBJ1-1, with D maybe TRBD1 (6 bases). The CDR3 consists of 17 residues. Germline values: CDR1 LNHDA, CDR2 SQIVND (reference sequence). The V gene lost 1 base and the J gene lost 0 bases, with 15 bases spanning the gap. The CDR3 is CASSIGTAILMNTEAFF. CDR3 nucleotide sequence: TGTGCCAGTAGTATAGGGACAGCCATACTCATGAACACTGAAGCTTTCTTT.

The rearrangement links TRBV11-2 to TRBJ1-1; D may be TRBD1 (6 bases). CDR3 size: 14 residues. The germline CDR1 and CDR2 sequences are SGHAT and FQNNGV. Between the trimmed V and J ends, which lost 5 bases and 10 bases, there was a span of 20 bases. As DNA, the CDR3 is TGTGCCAGCAGCCTAGGTGGGGGCCCCCTAGCAGCTTTCTTT. It codes for CASSLGGGPLAAFF. Full variable domain (rest looked up from reference TRBV11-2 and TRBJ1-1): EAGVAQSPRYKIIEKRQSVAFWCNPISGHATLYWYQQILGQGPKLLIQFQNNGVVDDSQLPKDRFSAERLKGVDSTLKIQPAKLEDSAVYLCASSLGGGPLAAFFGQGTRLTVV.

V is TRBV10-2 and J is TRBJ2-7; TRBD2 might be the D (5 bases). Germline loops: CDR1 WSHSY, CDR2 SAAADI. V was clipped by 7 bases and J by 3 bases, with 13 bases between them. The CDR3 consists of 13 residues. The CDR3 bases are TGCGCCAGCATGGAGGTCGGAATCTACGAGCAGTACTTC. Protein: CASMEVGIYEQYF.

V is TRBV5-4 and J is TRBJ1-2; 8 nucleotides align to TRBD1. This CDR3 comprises 14 residues. Germline loops: CDR1 SGHNT, CDR2 YYREEE (reference sequence). The V segment lost 5 bases and the J segment 4 bases; nucleotides outside the gene matches: 7. Written as DNA, the CDR3 is TGTGCCAGCAGGTCTACAGGGGGTGGCTATGGCTACACCTTC. This sequence encodes CASRSTGGGYGYTF.